This TCR beta chain stems from a study of T cell responses to AZD1222 COVID-19 vaccine. At the level of the study: Some second doses came at about 4 weeks and others at about 12 weeks; these were pooled. Broader study findings: The study found Spike-specific TCR breadth and depth rose after two AZD1222 doses. White British ancestry dominated among donors, who included more females, and clonal diversity was possibly underestimated. Seropositive AZD1222 recipients at baseline numbered only 5 to 7.

As for this clone: The target antigen is unknown.

Sequencing used immunoSEQ multiplex PCR; TCRdb keeps in-frame clones, though not all of them. The sample lists some 80,000 clones; about 90% were seen once. The J segment lost 3 bases and the V segment lost 2 bases, leaving 2 bases of the junction unmatched. This CDR3 has 14 residues. CDR1 is SGHTS, CDR2 YDEGEE, per germline. This TCR was recovered from an adult in good health. The sequences come from peripheral blood, collected on day 0 of AZD1222 vaccination. V usage is TRBV5-8 and J usage is TRBJ1-3; 7 bases align to TRBD1. DNA for the CDR3: TGTGCCAGCAGCTTCAGGGGGTTTGGAAACACCATATATTTT. It translates to CASSFRGFGNTIYF.